These 5 T cell receptor beta chains originate from one sample sequenced in a study of cytomegalovirus exposure and HLA in healthy donors. The PCR made use of 60 Vbeta and 13 Jbeta primers. Only in-frame clones appear in the TCRdb table, and some are missing; sequencing was by immunoSEQ multiplex PCR. The data hold some 190,000 clones, with around 82% observed a single time. Sequenced input: PBMCs. These TCRs come from a woman aged 25 to 39 in good health and CMV-seropositive.

V and J are TRBV4-2 and TRBJ1-6; 7 nucleotides line up with TRBD1. CDR1 is LGHNA and CDR2 is YNFKEQ in the germline V gene. J gave up 7 bases and V 3 bases, and 3 bases lay outside the gene matches. This CDR3 has 14 residues. CDR3 amino acids: CASSHDRENSPLHF. CDR3 DNA: TGTGCCAGCAGCCACGACAGGGAGAATTCACCCCTCCACTTT.

The chain uses TRBV5-6 and TRBJ1-6, with TRBD1 as a possible D gene (6 bases). The length of the CDR3 is 15 residues. Trimming stripped 4 bases from V and 2 bases from J, with 10 bases between. In germline, CDR1 is SGHDT, CDR2 YYEEEE. In nucleotides, the CDR3 is TGTGCCAGCAGCGTACAGGGACCCTATAATTCACCCCTCCACTTT. Protein sequence: CASSVQGPYNSPLHF.

The genes are TRBV30 and TRBJ1-5; D may be TRBD1 (6 bases). Germline V CDR1 and CDR2: GTSNPN, SVGIG (reference sequence). The CDR3 sequence is 14 residues long. Deletions cut 4 bases from V and 1 base from J, with 11 bases between. The DNA for the CDR3 is TGTGCCTGGAAACAGGGCCAGAGCAATCAGCCCCAGCATTTT. Protein product: CAWKQGQSNQPQHF. Together with reference TRBV30 and TRBJ1-5, the CDR3 gives the full variable domain: SQTIHQWPATLVQPVGSPLSLECTVEGTSNPNLYWYRQAAGRGLQLLFYSVGIGQISSEVPQNLSASRPQDRQFILSSKKLLLSDSGFYLCAWKQGQSNQPQHFGDGTRLSIL.

V usage is TRBV2 and J usage is TRBJ2-2; TRBD1 is a possible D gene (6 bases). The CDR3 is 13 amino acids. V dropped 11 bases and J dropped 1 base, with 11 bases sitting between them. Germline-derived CDR1 and CDR2 are SNHLY and FYNNEI. The CDR3 here is CAGKGQNTGELFF. The CDR3 DNA follows: TGTGCCGGAAAGGGACAGAACACCGGGGAGCTGTTTTTT.

This clone was recorded only once. V gene TRBV11-2 combines with J gene TRBJ1-1; D is undetermined. The germline CDR1 and CDR2 sequences are SGHAT and FQNNGV. V lost 7 bases, J lost 1 base, and 13 bases lay in between. This CDR3 comprises 14 residues. The DNA for the CDR3 is TGTGCCAGCACCCTGGGGAGACAGAACACTGAAGCTTTCTTT. Translated, it gives CASTLGRQNTEAFF. Supplemented by reference TRBV11-2 and TRBJ1-1, the full variable domain reads EAGVAQSPRYKIIEKRQSVAFWCNPISGHATLYWYQQILGQGPKLLIQFQNNGVVDDSQLPKDRFSAERLKGVDSTLKIQPAKLEDSAVYLCASTLGRQNTEAFFGQGTRLTVV.